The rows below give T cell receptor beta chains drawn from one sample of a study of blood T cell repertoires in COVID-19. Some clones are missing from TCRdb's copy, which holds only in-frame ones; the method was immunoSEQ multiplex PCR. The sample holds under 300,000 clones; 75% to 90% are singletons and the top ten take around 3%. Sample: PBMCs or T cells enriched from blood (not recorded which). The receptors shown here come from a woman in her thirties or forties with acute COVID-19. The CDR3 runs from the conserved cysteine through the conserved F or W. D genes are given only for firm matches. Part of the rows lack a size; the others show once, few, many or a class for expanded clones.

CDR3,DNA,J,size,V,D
CASSLALVQGAVVNSPLHF,TGTGCCAGCAGCTTAGCCCTTGTACAGGGGGCGGTTGTTAATTCACCCCTCCACTTT,TRBJ1-6,few,TRBV7-8,TRBD1
CASSPRLANTDTQYF,TGCGCCAGCAGCCCCCGACTAGCGAACACAGATACGCAGTATTTT,TRBJ2-3,.,TRBV5-1,TRBD2
CASRDRGPNYGYTF,TGCGCCAGCCGGGACAGGGGTCCTAACTATGGCTACACCTTC,TRBJ1-2,few,TRBV10-2,TRBD1
CASSDRGGRGRTQFF,TGTGCCAGCAGTGATCGTGGGGGGAGGGGACGAACGCAGTTCTTC,TRBJ2-1,.,TRBV2,TRBD2
CASSPGDRTNSPLHF,TGTGCCAGCAGCCCTGGGGACAGGACCAATTCACCCCTCCACTTT,TRBJ1-6,.,TRBV11-2,TRBD1
CASSVSGRGAGELFF,TGTGCCAGCAGTGTCAGCGGGAGAGGAGCCGGGGAGCTGTTTTTT,TRBJ2-2,.,TRBV2,TRBD2
CGLAEYNEQFF,TGTGGACTAGCGGAATACAATGAGCAGTTCTTC,TRBJ2-1,.,TRBV30,TRBD2
CASSGDREGSSNEQFF,TGTGCCAGCAGCGGCGACCGTGAGGGTAGCTCCAATGAGCAGTTCTTC,TRBJ2-1,.,TRBV9,.
CASSLASEQQPQHF,TGTGCCAGCAGCTTAGCGTCGGAACAGCAGCCCCAGCATTTT,TRBJ1-5,.,TRBV7-2,.
CAISDRETPGTQYF,TGTGCCATCAGCGATCGGGAGACCCCGGGTACGCAGTATTTT,TRBJ2-3,.,TRBV10-3,.
CASSRPGQGISQPQHF,TGTGCCAGCAGTCGACCGGGACAGGGGATTTCTCAGCCCCAGCATTTT,TRBJ1-5,.,TRBV6-6,TRBD1
CASSTGLAGGVQYF,TGTGCCAGTAGTACGGGACTAGCGGGCGGGGTTCAGTACTTC,TRBJ2-7,.,TRBV19,TRBD2
CASSRGTGVNQPQHF,TGTGCCAGCAGCCGAGGGACAGGGGTAAATCAGCCCCAGCATTTT,TRBJ1-5,.,TRBV11-2,TRBD1
CASSILKDSTYEQYF,TGTGCCAGTAGTATTCTAAAGGACAGCACCTACGAGCAGTACTTC,TRBJ2-7,.,TRBV19,.
CATSDQQTSGTYFQETQYF,TGTGCCACCAGTGACCAGCAGACTAGCGGGACCTACTTCCAAGAGACCCAGTACTTC,TRBJ2-5,once,TRBV24-1,TRBD2
CASSPLQGMNTEAFF,TGCGCCAGCAGCCCCTTGCAGGGAATGAACACTGAAGCTTTCTTT,TRBJ1-1,.,TRBV5-1,.
CATGAGGNNEQFF,TGTGCCACCGGAGCGGGAGGGAACAATGAGCAGTTCTTC,TRBJ2-1,once,TRBV19,TRBD2
CASSVSDSSYEQYF,TGTGCCAGTAGTGTCTCGGACAGTTCCTACGAGCAGTACTTC,TRBJ2-7,.,TRBV19,.
CASSATGGGYEQYF,TGTGCCAGCAGTGCTACGGGGGGCGGTTACGAGCAGTACTTC,TRBJ2-7,.,TRBV2,.
CATSRPKGAVGPDTQYF,TGTGCCACCAGCAGACCTAAGGGGGCAGTCGGTCCGGATACGCAGTATTTT,TRBJ2-3,.,TRBV15,TRBD1
CASSLRQGASYEQYF,TGTGCCAGCAGCTTAAGACAGGGGGCCTCCTACGAGCAGTACTTC,TRBJ2-7,.,TRBV5-4,TRBD1
CASSGGQGDGYTF,TGTGCCAGCAGCGGAGGACAGGGAGATGGCTACACCTTC,TRBJ1-2,.,TRBV3-1/TRBV3-2,TRBD1
CASSEGTSREKSRGDTQYF,TGTGCCAGCAGTGAAGGAACCTCGAGGGAGAAATCACGTGGGGATACGCAGTATTTT,TRBJ2-3,few,TRBV6-1,.
CASLRTGGYNEQFF,TGTGCCAGCCTCAGGACAGGGGGCTACAATGAGCAGTTCTTC,TRBJ2-1,.,TRBV5-4,TRBD1
CASRWTAGGYTF,TGTGCCAGCCGATGGACTGCGGGGGGCTACACCTTC,TRBJ1-2,.,TRBV6-5,.
CASSKQGVSYEQYF,TGTGCCAGCAGCAAGCAGGGGGTTTCCTACGAGCAGTACTTC,TRBJ2-7,.,TRBV5-6,TRBD1
CASSEVPWQGGEKLFF,TGTGCCAGCAGTGAAGTACCTTGGCAGGGAGGTGAAAAACTGTTTTTT,TRBJ1-4,.,TRBV6-1,.
CASSPPGRASGELFF,TGTGCCAGCTCACCTCCAGGGAGGGCGAGCGGGGAGCTGTTTTTT,TRBJ2-2,.,TRBV18,TRBD2
CASSQDGWEQETQYF,TGTGCCAGCAGCCAAGACGGGTGGGAGCAAGAGACCCAGTACTTC,TRBJ2-5,.,TRBV3-1/TRBV3-2,.
CASSPRLFYGYTF,TGTGCCAGCAGCCCGAGACTGTTCTATGGCTACACCTTC,TRBJ1-2,.,TRBV11-2,.
CASSLLSETYEQYF,TGTGCCAGCAGCTTACTAAGCGAGACCTACGAGCAGTACTTC,TRBJ2-7,.,TRBV7-9,.
CAWSWRTGGNQPQHF,TGTGCCTGGAGTTGGAGGACAGGGGGCAATCAGCCCCAGCATTTT,TRBJ1-5,.,TRBV30,TRBD1
CASRRGGAYNEQFF,TGTGCCAGCAGGCGGGGGGGGGCCTACAATGAGCAGTTCTTC,TRBJ2-1,.,TRBV28,TRBD2
CASSPPQGESSYEQYF,TGTGCCAGCAGTCCACCCCAGGGGGAATCCTCCTACGAGCAGTACTTC,TRBJ2-7,.,TRBV28,TRBD1
CASSLLGALGGYNEQFF,TGTGCCAGCAGTTTATTAGGGGCGCTGGGGGGTTACAATGAGCAGTTCTTC,TRBJ2-1,.,TRBV27,.
CSVGKGTSGSYEQYF,TGCAGCGTCGGGAAAGGGACTAGCGGGAGCTACGAGCAGTACTTC,TRBJ2-7,few,TRBV29-1,TRBD2
CASSLLGSNQPQHF,TGTGCCAGCAGCCTCCTAGGTAGCAATCAGCCCCAGCATTTT,TRBJ1-5,.,TRBV3-1/TRBV3-2,.
CASSSIRDQETQYF,TGCGCCAGCAGCTCAATCCGGGACCAAGAGACCCAGTACTTC,TRBJ2-5,.,TRBV5-1,.
CASSSNRNYGYTF,TGTGCCAGCAGCTCTAACAGGAACTATGGCTACACCTTC,TRBJ1-2,few,TRBV5-5,.
CASSPLAGVAGELFF,TGTGCCAGCAGCCCTCTAGCGGGAGTCGCCGGGGAGCTGTTTTTT,TRBJ2-2,.,TRBV7-6,TRBD2
CASSFDRYNEQFF,TGTGCCAGTAGTTTTGACAGGTACAATGAGCAGTTCTTC,TRBJ2-1,.,TRBV19,.
CASSALTGGPLYGYTF,TGTGCCAGCAGTGCTCTGACAGGGGGCCCTCTCTATGGCTACACCTTC,TRBJ1-2,.,TRBV27,TRBD1